A selection of T cell receptor beta chains follows, all from one sample in a study of T-cell memory formation after mild COVID-19. TCRdb analysed the 5' RACE reads with MiXCR anew, one entry per CDR3 protein. The data contain roughly 280,000 distinct CDR3 sequences, 8% to 9% of them singletons. The sequenced material came from PBMCs or a T cell subset sorted from them (not recorded which). These receptors all stem from a man aged 18 to 35 who had mild COVID-19 (a few samples of this study predate the infection). Cell type and time point are not known. Both conserved end residues are part of each CDR3. The order of the fields is V gene, clone size, J gene, D gene, CDR3 protein, CDR3 DNA. The D gene is left open where the match is weak. Clone size is shown for a subset of rows, as once, few, many or a class of expanded clone.

TRBV20-1	many	TRBJ1-5	TRBD1	CSAPLRDRGYQPQHF	TGCAGTGCCCCACTCCGGGACAGGGGCTATCAGCCCCAGCATTTT
TRBV15	.	TRBJ1-6	.	CATKRQGDNSPLHF	TGTGCCACCAAAAGGCAGGGCGATAATTCACCCCTCCACTTT
TRBV20-1	.	TRBJ2-5	.	CSARDVILETQYF	TGCAGTGCTAGAGATGTAATACTGGAGACCCAGTACTTC
TRBV6-5	many	TRBJ1-2	.	CASSYKVAGAINYGYTF	TGTGCCAGCAGTTACAAAGTCGCAGGGGCAATTAACTATGGCTACACCTTC
TRBV10-3	.	TRBJ2-5	.	CAISDVSETQYF	TGTGCCATCAGTGACGTATCGGAGACCCAGTACTTC
TRBV4-1	many	TRBJ2-7	TRBD1	CASSQVLGQNYEQYF	TGCGCCAGCAGCCAAGTCCTGGGACAGAATTACGAGCAGTACTTC
TRBV7-2	few	TRBJ2-5	.	CASSFDSEETQYF	TGTGCCAGCAGCTTTGATTCCGAAGAGACCCAGTACTTC
TRBV6-5	few	TRBJ2-7	.	CASRLLATWVGGQYF	TGTGCCAGCAGACTACTAGCTACGTGGGTAGGAGGGCAGTACTTC
TRBV20-1	many	TRBJ1-5	.	CSARISDNQPQHF	TGCAGTGCTAGAATTAGTGACAATCAGCCCCAGCATTTT
TRBV7-2	many	TRBJ2-1	.	CASSLTNYNEQFF	TGTGCCAGCAGTTTGACGAACTACAATGAGCAGTTCTTC
TRBV18	few	TRBJ2-7	TRBD1	CASSPQPTGSPYEQYF	TGTGCCAGCTCACCGCAACCGACAGGGTCCCCCTACGAGCAGTACTTC
TRBV7-9	many	TRBJ2-2	.	CASSLAQGAPGELFF	TGTGCCAGCAGTCTGGCACAGGGAGCCCCCGGGGAGCTGTTTTTT
TRBV5-1	many	TRBJ1-3	.	CASSLGVAASGNTIYF	TGCGCCAGCAGCTTGGGAGTGGCCGCCTCTGGAAACACCATATATTTT
TRBV12-3/TRBV12-4	few	TRBJ2-1	TRBD1	CASTNTGQGYNEQFF	TGTGCCAGCACTAACACGGGACAGGGCTACAATGAGCAGTTCTTC
TRBV9	few	TRBJ1-5	.	CASSGGTEINQPQHF	TGTGCCAGCAGCGGGGGGACGGAAATCAATCAGCCCCAGCATTTT
TRBV10-1	few	TRBJ1-4	.	CASRSSGDGKLFF	TGCGCCAGCAGGTCCTCGGGGGACGGAAAACTGTTTTTT
TRBV4-3	many	TRBJ1-2	.	CASSQAGAYGYTF	TGCGCCAGCAGCCAAGCCGGGGCTTATGGCTACACCTTC
TRBV5-5	many	TRBJ1-1	.	CASRPGPNTEAFF	TGTGCCAGCAGACCGGGACCCAACACTGAAGCTTTCTTT
TRBV7-6	many	TRBJ2-3	TRBD1	CASSPSGTGDADTQYF	TGTGCCAGCAGCCCCTCTGGGACAGGGGACGCAGATACGCAGTATTTT
TRBV3-1	few	TRBJ2-3	.	CASSQGPIRTDTQYF	TGTGCCAGCAGCCAGGGTCCTATCCGCACAGATACGCAGTATTTT
TRBV19	.	TRBJ2-5	.	CASSTLSGGSKETQYF	TGTGCCAGTAGTACCTTATCCGGGGGCAGCAAAGAGACCCAGTACTTC
TRBV5-1	many	TRBJ2-1	TRBD2	CASSLGLAGLNEQFF	TGCGCCAGCAGCCTCGGACTAGCGGGTCTCAATGAGCAGTTCTTC
TRBV6-1	.	TRBJ1-5	.	CASTRGGLGNQPQHF	TGTGCCAGCACTCGGGGAGGGCTGGGCAATCAGCCCCAGCATTTT
TRBV5-1	many	TRBJ2-2	TRBD1	CASSSRDRGTGELFF	TGCGCCAGCAGCAGCCGGGACAGGGGCACCGGGGAGCTGTTTTTT
TRBV5-1	.	TRBJ1-6	.	CASSSGSAIAPLHF	TGCGCCAGCTCCTCAGGCAGTGCGATTGCACCCCTCCACTTT
TRBV7-3	.	TRBJ1-1	.	CASSAGGTDEAFF	TGTGCCAGCAGCGCTGGGGGTACAGACGAAGCTTTCTTT
TRBV6-2/TRBV6-3	few	TRBJ1-5	.	CASSYSNLDQPQHF	TGTGCCAGCAGTTACTCGAACCTTGATCAGCCCCAGCATTTT
TRBV4-3	.	TRBJ2-4	.	CASSQDTSTVKYF	TGCGCCAGCAGCCAAGATACTAGTACGGTTAAGTACTTC
TRBV20-1	few	TRBJ1-1	.	CSASTGFDTEAFF	TGCAGTGCCAGTACAGGGTTTGACACTGAAGCTTTCTTT
TRBV7-3	many	TRBJ2-1	TRBD1	CASSLSGTGGFEQFF	TGTGCCAGCAGCCTCAGTGGGACAGGGGGCTTTGAGCAGTTCTTC
TRBV6-5	few	TRBJ2-1	.	CASRLTGYNEQFF	TGTGCCAGCAGACTCACAGGGTACAATGAGCAGTTCTTC
TRBV20-1	.	TRBJ2-7	TRBD2	CSVKTSGVSYEQYF	TGCAGTGTTAAGACTAGCGGGGTCTCCTACGAGCAGTACTTC
TRBV12-3/TRBV12-4	many	TRBJ2-1	.	CASSFQGYEQFF	TGTGCCAGCAGTTTCCAAGGGTATGAGCAGTTCTTC
TRBV28	many	TRBJ1-2	.	CASSSLTGGADYGYTF	TGTGCCAGCAGTTCCTTAACGGGGGGGGCGGACTATGGCTACACCTTC
TRBV20-1	.	TRBJ2-7	.	CSTSPGSPYEQYF	TGCAGTACCAGTCCTGGATCCCCCTACGAGCAGTACTTC
TRBV20-1	.	TRBJ2-7	.	CSAREGMSSYEQYF	TGCAGTGCTAGAGAAGGGATGTCCTCCTACGAGCAGTACTTC
TRBV19	.	TRBJ1-5	TRBD1	CASSIDPTGETMNQPQHF	TGTGCCAGTAGTATAGATCCCACAGGGGAGACCATGAATCAGCCCCAGCATTTT
TRBV12-3/TRBV12-4	few	TRBJ2-4	TRBD2	CASSLYGGGATKNIQYF	TGTGCCAGCAGTTTATATGGCGGGGGGGCCACCAAAAACATTCAGTACTTC
TRBV6-5	.	TRBJ2-1	.	CASSYSAGFMNNEQFF	TGTGCCAGCAGTTACTCTGCAGGGTTCATGAACAATGAGCAGTTCTTC
TRBV5-1	few	TRBJ2-3	TRBD2	CASSRVSGGAWVTDTQYF	TGCGCCAGCAGCAGGGTTAGCGGGGGGGCTTGGGTCACAGATACGCAGTATTTT